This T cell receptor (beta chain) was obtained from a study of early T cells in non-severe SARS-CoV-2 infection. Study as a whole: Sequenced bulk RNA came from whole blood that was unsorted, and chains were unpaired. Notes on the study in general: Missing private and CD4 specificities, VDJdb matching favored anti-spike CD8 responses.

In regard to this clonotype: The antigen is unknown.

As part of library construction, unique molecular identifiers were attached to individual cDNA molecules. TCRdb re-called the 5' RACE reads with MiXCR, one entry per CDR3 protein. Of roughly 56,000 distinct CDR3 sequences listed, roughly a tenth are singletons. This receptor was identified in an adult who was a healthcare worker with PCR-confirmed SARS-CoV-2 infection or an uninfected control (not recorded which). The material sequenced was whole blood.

The CDR3 protein is CASSRLGRGRVDTQYF. As DNA, the CDR3 is TGTGCCAGCAGCAGACTGGGGCGGGGGCGAGTAGATACGCAGTATTTT. The J gene is TRBJ2-3, the V gene TRBV2; D is possibly TRBD2 (7 bases). CDR3 length equals 16 residues. Per germline, CDR1 SNHLY and CDR2 FYNNEI. V lost 6 bases and J 5 bases, leaving 21 bases between the germline ends.